Below are 21 T cell receptor beta chains sequenced from a single sample in a study of OX40 agonist ivuxolimab in advanced cancers. Clones were sequenced by immunoSEQ multiplex PCR, and TCRdb holds only the in-frame ones, with some missing. The table has 75,000 to 100,000 clones, roughly 90% seen once. The starting material was CD4+ or CD8+ T cells sorted from blood, obtained in a trial of the OX40 agonist ivuxolimab. The receptors stem from an adult with an advanced solid tumor such as melanoma, head and neck, liver or kidney cancer.

This sequence joins TRBV7-2 and TRBJ2-1, with 11 nucleotides matching TRBD2. J was trimmed by 4 bases and V by 5 bases; bases with no gene match: 4. Germline CDR1 and CDR2: SGHTA and FQGNSA. CDR3 size: 15 residues. The CDR3 nucleotides read TGTGCCAGCAGCCAGGGACTAGCGGTTTACAATGAGCAGTTCTTC. Translating gives CASSQGLAVYNEQFF.

This sequence joins TRBV9 and TRBJ1-1, with TRBD1 matching over 7 bases. The germline V gene has CDR1 SGDLS and CDR2 YYNGEE. This CDR3 is built from 14 residues. The ends lost 5 bases at V and 2 bases at J; junction bases unmatched: 6. The CDR3 sequence is CASSPGTANTEAFF. DNA of the CDR3: TGTGCCAGCAGTCCCGGGACAGCCAACACTGAAGCTTTCTTT.

V and J are TRBV19 and TRBJ2-2; 10 bases match TRBD2. Germline-derived CDR1 and CDR2 are LNHDA and SQIVND (reference sequence). The CDR3 extends over 13 amino acids. J gave up 3 bases and V 8 bases, and 0 bases lay outside the gene matches. CDR3 amino acids: CASGLADTGELFF. Written as DNA, the CDR3 is TGTGCCAGTGGACTAGCGGACACCGGGGAGCTGTTTTTT.

This clone has a handful of counts. The chain uses TRBV20-1 and TRBJ1-1; the D is unclear. CDR3 size: 11 residues. V dropped 0 bases and J dropped 7 bases, with 6 bases sitting between them. Germline CDR1 and CDR2: DFQATT and SNEGSKA (reference sequence). The CDR3 coding sequence is TGCAGTGCTAGAGAAGGGTTTGAAGCTTTCTTT. Residues: CSAREGFEAFF.

The rearrangement uses TRBV28 and TRBJ2-5; tentatively, D is TRBD2 (7 bases). The CDR3 has 14 amino acids. The V end lost 9 bases, the J end lost 2 bases, and 16 bases lay between the germline ends. The germline V gene encodes CDR1 MDHEN and CDR2 SYDVKM. The CDR3 DNA reads as TGTGCCAGTCGGGGGGCGGAGTTTCAAGAGACCCAGTACTTC. Translated: CASRGAEFQETQYF.

The chain couples TRBV11-2 to TRBJ1-6; D unresolved. V lost 3 bases and J lost 0, with 12 bases in between. Germline loops: CDR1 SGHAT, CDR2 FQNNGV. This CDR3 has 17 residues. CDR3 coding DNA: TGTGCCAGCAGCTTCCACCAGACTCTCTCCTATAATTCACCCCTCCACTTT. Protein: CASSFHQTLSYNSPLHF.

V and J are TRBV4-3 and TRBJ2-3; D might be TRBD2 (5 bases). V lost 0 bases to trimming and J lost 1 base, with 5 bases between them. The CDR3 is 14 residues long. Germline V CDR1 and CDR2: LGHNA, YSLEER. The CDR3: CASSQERGTDTQYF. As DNA, the CDR3 is TGCGCCAGCAGCCAAGAGAGGGGCACAGATACGCAGTATTTT.

The genes are TRBV5-1 and TRBJ2-7; 7 bases are shared with TRBD1. The CDR3 is made up of 15 amino acids. CDR1 is SGHRS and CDR2 is YFSETQ in the germline V gene. V shed 0 bases, J shed 5 bases, and the junction held 8 bases outside the gene matches. The CDR3 loop is CASSLAARGSDEQYF. In nucleotides, the CDR3 is TGCGCCAGCAGCTTGGCCGCCAGGGGGTCGGACGAGCAGTACTTC.

The chain employs TRBV13 and TRBJ2-6, with D hard to call. Trimming took 6 bases from V and 0 from J, leaving 18 bases between them. Per germline, CDR1 PRHDT and CDR2 FYEKMQ (reference sequence). This CDR3 has 18 amino acids. The CDR3 protein is CASSLVSQSSSGANVLTF. In DNA form, the CDR3 reads TGTGCCAGCAGTCTCGTATCGCAGTCCAGCTCTGGGGCCAACGTCCTGACTTTC.

The chain joins TRBV5-1 to TRBJ2-5; 10 bases line up with TRBD1. This CDR3 comprises 16 residues. V trimming: 0 bases; J trimming: 4 bases; junction bases outside the gene matches: 6. Germline V gene sequence: CDR1 SGHRS, CDR2 YFSETQ. In nucleotides, the CDR3 is TGCGCCAGCAGCTTGGGACAGGGGGCCTCCCGAGAGACCCAGTACTTC. Protein sequence: CASSLGQGASRETQYF. The whole variable domain, remainder taken from reference TRBV5-1 and TRBJ2-5, is KAGVTQTPRYLIKTRGQQVTLSCSPISGHRSVSWYQQTPGQGLQFLFEYFSETQRNKGNFPGRFSGRQFSNSRSEMNVSTLELGDSALYLCASSLGQGASRETQYFGPGTRLLVL.

The chain uses TRBV5-1 and TRBJ2-5, with TRBD2 identical over 9 bases. The CDR3 runs 15 residues. V shed 0 bases and J 5 bases; nucleotides not matched to a gene: 5. Per the germline V gene, CDR1 is SGHRS and CDR2 is YFSETQ. The CDR3 bases are TGCGCCAGCAGCTTGGATGCGGGGGGGCTGGAGACCCAGTACTTC. Translating gives CASSLDAGGLETQYF.

The rearrangement uses TRBV27 and TRBJ2-2, with D maybe TRBD2 (6 bases). The CDR3 is made up of 16 amino acids. The V end lost 8 bases, the J end lost 5 bases, and 21 bases lay between the germline ends. From germline, CDR1 is MNHEY and CDR2 SMNVEV (reference sequence). The DNA for the CDR3 is TGTGCCAGCTCCCTACGGGGGTCTAGCAGTACCGGGGAGCTGTTTTTT. Protein: CASSLRGSSSTGELFF.

V usage is TRBV27 and J usage is TRBJ2-7; 7 positions agree with TRBD1. Germline V gives CDR1 MNHEY, CDR2 SMNVEV (reference sequence). J gave up 0 bases and V 0 bases, and 8 bases lay outside the gene matches. The CDR3 sequence is 17 residues long. CDR3 DNA sequence: TGTGCCAGCAGTTTATCAGGAGGACAGGCCAACTCCTACGAGCAGTACTTC. Translation gives CASSLSGGQANSYEQYF.

This chain links TRBV5-1 with TRBJ2-1, with 12 bases aligning to TRBD2. This CDR3 contains 15 residues. V was clipped by 0 bases and J by 10 bases; unmatched bases: 5. Germline lookup yields CDR1 SGHRS and CDR2 YFSETQ. The CDR3 DNA sequence: TGCGCCAGCAGCTTGGCTAGCGGGAGGGCCCGAGAGCAGTTCTTC. The encoded protein is CASSLASGRAREQFF.

This clone was seen once. The chain carries TRBV6-5 and TRBJ1-1, with 7 nucleotides matching TRBD1. Germline V CDR1 and CDR2: MNHEY, SVGAGI. After removal of 3 bases from V and 5 bases from J, the junction contained 3 bases not matched to a gene. This CDR3 has 13 amino acids. CDR3 amino acids: CASSYLQGTEAFF. The CDR3, as DNA: TGTGCCAGCAGTTATCTACAGGGGACTGAAGCTTTCTTT.

The chain has TRBV6-5 and TRBJ2-3, with a tentative D call TRBD2 (5 bases). V shed 0 bases and J shed 4 bases, with 14 bases lying between them. Germline assignment: CDR1 MNHEY and CDR2 SVGAGI. The CDR3 spans 16 residues. The CDR3 DNA is TGTGCCAGCAGTTACTCGATCCGGGGTGAGGCAGATACGCAGTATTTT. As protein: CASSYSIRGEADTQYF.

CDR3 amino acids: CASSLDGDEQFF. The CDR3, as DNA: TGTGCCAGCAGCTTAGACGGCGATGAGCAGTTCTTC. The chain recombines TRBV11-2 with TRBJ2-1, with D uncertain. This CDR3 comprises 12 residues. Trimming stripped 0 bases from V and 8 bases from J, with 5 bases between. CDR1 SGHAT and CDR2 FQNNGV come from the germline V gene.

This chain joins TRBV21-1 and TRBJ1-3. TRBV21-1 is a pseudogene. This CDR3 contains 15 residues. CDR3 in amino acids: CASQADGISGNTIYF. DNA of the CDR3: TGTGCCAGCCAAGCGGATGGGATCTCTGGAAACACCATATATTTT.

The table lists this clone with a count of one. The J gene is TRBJ1-5, the V gene TRBV13; D is unclear. V lost 0 bases and J lost 7, with 13 bases in between. Germline CDR1 reads PRHDT; CDR2 reads FYEKMQ (reference sequence). The CDR3 has 15 amino acids. The CDR3 nucleotides read TGTGCCAGCAGCTTAGGGTTCAGCGGCGAACAGCCCCAGCATTTT. Its translation is CASSLGFSGEQPQHF.

The chain couples TRBV27 to TRBJ1-5, with TRBD1 identical over 7 bases. Looked up from germline, CDR1 is MNHEY and CDR2 is SMNVEV (reference sequence). V dropped 6 bases and J dropped 0; count of bases not matched to a gene: 8. This CDR3 is 16 amino acids long. The CDR3 DNA sequence: TGTGCCAGCAGGGGGACAGTCGGCAATAGCAATCAGCCCCAGCATTTT. Residues: CASRGTVGNSNQPQHF.

The DNA of the CDR3 is TGTGCCAGCAGTTTAGGGTCCGGACTGAGCTACGAGCAGTACTTC. Its translation: CASSLGSGLSYEQYF. The genes are TRBV27 and TRBJ2-7; weak D call: TRBD2 (5 bases). V was clipped by 2 bases and J by 3 bases, with 14 bases between them. From germline, CDR1 is MNHEY and CDR2 SMNVEV (reference sequence). The CDR3 runs to 15 residues.